What follows is one TCR beta chain and its context. This sample was taken from a study of blood T cell repertoires in COVID-19. The overall study: Researchers got acute and convalescent COVID-19 samples from the United States, Italy and Spain.

Original processing methods: Estimation of nucleated cell counts relied on the amplification of reference gene primers. Produced via immunoSEQ multiplex PCR; TCRdb's table is partial and in-frame only. That table gives V, J and clone size, and the DNA gave D and trimming. Among about 180,000 clones, 84% were seen once, and the ten largest hold approximately 7%. This CDR3 is 13 amino acids long. J gave up 5 bases and V 7 bases, and 9 bases lay outside the gene matches. From germline, CDR1 is SGHTS and CDR2 YDEGEE. The sample consisted of peripheral blood. The TCR was taken from a human donor in a cohort sampled during active COVID-19. V and J are TRBV5-8 and TRBJ2-7, with 7 bases identical to TRBD2. As DNA, the CDR3 is TGTGCCAGCGCCCTCCCGGGGGGTGACGAGCAGTACTTC. Translated: CASALPGGDEQYF. Filled out from reference TRBV5-8 and TRBJ2-7, the complete variable domain reads EAGVTQSPTHLIKTRGQQATLRCSPISGHTSVYWYQQALGLGLQFLLWYDEGEERNRGNFPPRFSGRQFPNYSSELNVNALELEDSALYLCASALPGGDEQYFGPGTRLTVT.